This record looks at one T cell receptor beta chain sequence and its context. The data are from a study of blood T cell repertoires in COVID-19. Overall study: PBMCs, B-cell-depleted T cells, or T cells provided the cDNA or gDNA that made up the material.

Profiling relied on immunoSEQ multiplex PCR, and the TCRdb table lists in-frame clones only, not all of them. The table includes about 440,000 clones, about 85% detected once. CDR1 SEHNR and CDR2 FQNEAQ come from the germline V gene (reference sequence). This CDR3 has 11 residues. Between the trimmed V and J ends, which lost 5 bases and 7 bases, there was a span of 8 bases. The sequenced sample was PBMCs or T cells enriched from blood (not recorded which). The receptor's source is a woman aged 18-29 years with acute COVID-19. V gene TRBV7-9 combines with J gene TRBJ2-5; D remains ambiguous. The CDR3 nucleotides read TGTGCCAGCAGCGAGGAAGGGACCCAGTACTTC. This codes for CASSEEGTQYF.